This T cell receptor beta chain was documented in a study of T cell responses to AZD1222 COVID-19 vaccine. Points from the study as a whole: Only a handful of AZD1222 recipients tested seropositive at baseline. There were mostly white British donors and more females than males, and clonal diversity was possibly underestimated.

V shed 7 bases and J shed 5 bases, with 15 bases lying between them. Germline CDR1 and CDR2: LNHDA and SQIVND (reference sequence). The CDR3 is made up of 15 amino acids. Libraries were prepared by immunoSEQ multiplex PCR; TCRdb keeps only in-frame clonotypes and omits some of them. This table has roughly 180,000 clones, 75% to 90% appearing once. About this clone itself: Its target is not known.

The chain combines TRBV19 with TRBJ1-6, with D maybe TRBD1 (5 bases). This sequence originates from an adult in good health. The sample consisted of peripheral blood, taken on day 0 of AZD1222 vaccination. As DNA, the CDR3 is TGTGCCAGTACCGAGGGCCCGGGGGATAATTCACCCCTCCACTTT. This translates into CASTEGPGDNSPLHF.